This TCR beta chain emerged from a study of T cell repertoires in cytomegalovirus infection (dated by TCRdb to between 2019 and 2020). About the full investigation: Alongside well-studied HLA-B-restricted epitopes, the peptide stimulations were aimed at recently identified HLA-C-restricted CMV epitopes, whose presentation resists viral immunomodulation. Donor HLA type was relevant to the analysis, because carriage of CMV infection together with the matching HLA type was indicated by public TCR beta signatures.

Sequencing was performed on an Illumina HiSeq 1500. TCRdb reprocessed the public reads (quality trimming at Q25 with fastp, clone calling with MiXCR) and kept in-frame beta chains. Identical CDR3 protein sequences are pooled into one entry, listed with their most common genes and DNA. For this sample the table gives about 920,000 distinct CDR3 sequences, of which roughly 30% were detected only once. 11% to 15% of the sample is in the top ten clones. On this clonotype itself: There is no known antigen for this receptor. It has no much larger one-base neighbor in the sample; base qualities were not kept.

Here is what the overall study found, with its caveats: The ex vivo response was dominated by HLA-C-restricted CMV-specific TCR beta clonotypes, and the single most frequent clonotype in two of eight donors was supplied by these HLA-C-restricted clonotypes. In both this cohort and an independent cohort of under 450 donors, the cumulative frequency of public TCR beta family members distinguished carriers of CMV infection plus the relevant HLA type.

This specimen's treatment or condition label, per the study, means: in vitro stimulation with specific CMV peptide epitopes to enrich CMV-specific T cells. CDR3 length: 16 amino acids, cysteine to phenylalanine. Only CDR3 DNA is held: 48 bases, read in frame from base 1. V and J lose 4 bases and 2 bases, and a span of 16 bases separates them. From the germline V gene (reference sequence), CDR1 is LGHDT and CDR2 is YNNKEL. The sample consisted of cultured CD8+ T cells from PBMCs, taken from culture after CMV antigen stimulation. This TCR came from a human donor in good health (CMV status not recorded). Some clones in this sample may be carry-over from other donors' samples. Rearrangement joined TRBV3-1 to TRBJ2-3; no D segment can be confidently identified. The CDR3 corresponds to CASSRLEGLPTDTQYF. The DNA is as follows: TGTGCCAGCAGCCGCCTGGAAGGTCTTCCCACAGATACGCAGTATTTT.